This TCR beta chain derives from a study of blood T cell repertoires in COVID-19. Per the original methods: Nucleated cell number was recorded as an estimate derived from reference gene primer amplification. Sequenced by immunoSEQ multiplex PCR; TCRdb stores in-frame clones only, minus some. V and J calls and clone size come straight from that table; D and trimming were deduced from the DNA. The data contain roughly 200,000 clones, roughly nine tenths of them singletons. Germline assignment: CDR1 SGDLS and CDR2 YYNGEE. The CDR3 has 15 amino acids. The V gene lost 3 bases and the J gene lost 2 bases, with 9 bases spanning the gap. The sample holds one count of this clone.

This TCR derives from a woman in her 30s who had recovered from COVID-19. Specimen: PBMCs or T cells enriched from blood (not recorded which). V usage is TRBV9 and J usage is TRBJ1-6, with D possibly matching TRBD1 (6 bases). The CDR3 reads CASSAHRAYNSPLHF. The CDR3 DNA reads TGTGCCAGCAGCGCACACAGGGCCTATAATTCACCCCTCCACTTT.